Each of the 5 T cell receptor beta chains below was sequenced from the same sample in a study of technical replicates of blood from a handful of donors. Data came from immunoSEQ multiplex PCR; TCRdb stores just in-frame clones and leaves some out. The table records around 76,000 clones, 90% to 95% of them present only once. Sample: T cells isolated from PBMCs. The receptor set was obtained from a human donor in good health.

This clone was seen a handful of times. This chain uses TRBV27 with TRBJ1-5, with D perhaps TRBD1 (5 bases). CDR3 length: 13 residues. CDR1 MNHEY and CDR2 SMNVEV come from the germline V gene (reference sequence). Trimming removed 8 bases from V and 5 bases from J, with 13 bases in between. CDR3 nucleotides: TGTGCCAGCTCACCGTCGGGGGATCAGCCCCAGCATTTT. Encoded protein: CASSPSGDQPQHF.

This clone was recorded only once. The chain couples TRBV27 to TRBJ2-3; TRBD2 aligns across 10 bases. V dropped 7 bases and J dropped 7; count of bases not matched to a gene: 5. This CDR3 has 13 amino acids. Germline CDR1 reads MNHEY; CDR2 reads SMNVEV (reference sequence). CDR3 protein: CASKGTSVNTQYF. Here the CDR3 DNA reads TGTGCCAGCAAGGGGACTAGCGTCAATACGCAGTATTTT.

The chain links TRBV6-5 to TRBJ2-7; 11 nucleotides match TRBD2. The CDR3 consists of 14 residues. Trimming took 6 bases from V and 4 from J; bases not matched to a gene: 5. Germline assignment: CDR1 MNHEY and CDR2 SVGAGI. Here the CDR3 DNA reads TGTGCCAGCAGAAGGGCTAGCGGGAGGTACGAGCAGTACTTC. As protein: CASRRASGRYEQYF.

The chain uses TRBV20-1 and TRBJ2-7; 7 bases fit TRBD2. This CDR3 is 10 amino acids long. Per the germline V gene, CDR1 is DFQATT and CDR2 is SNEGSKA (reference sequence). J was trimmed by 9 bases and V by 6 bases; bases with no gene match: 5. CDR3 sequence reads: CSALGLVQYF. CDR3 nucleotide sequence: TGCAGTGCACTTGGACTAGTGCAGTACTTC.

The chain carries TRBV28 and TRBJ2-7, with a weak D call TRBD2 (5 bases). The CDR3 is 13 amino acids. V was shortened by 6 bases and J by 2 bases, with 11 bases between the two germline ends. Germline V gene lookup returns CDR1 MDHEN and CDR2 SYDVKM. The CDR3 reads CASSDPGTYEQYF. The DNA of the CDR3 is TGTGCCAGCAGCGATCCCGGGACCTACGAGCAGTACTTC.